This TCR beta chain comes out of a study of CXCR3-negative and CXCR3-positive naive CD8 T cells. 5' RACE that incorporated UMI labels was used to prepare the TRB cDNA libraries. Reanalyzing the 5' RACE reads, TCRdb keeps one entry per CDR3 protein, without DNA. The sample has roughly 56,000 distinct CDR3 sequences. On this clonotype: What it recognizes is unknown.

The V gene's germline CDR1 is SGHTA and CDR2 FQGTGA. The CDR3 loop spans 15 amino acids. Study-wide findings and caveats: Much lower diversity was found in memory CD8+ cells, while both naive subsets had comparably high diversity.

Sequenced sample: naive CXCR3- CD8+ T cells from blood. Subset of the sample: CD45RO-CCR7+CD27+CD95- naive CD8+ T cells lacking CXCR3 (TNR3-). The J gene is TRBJ2-5, the V gene TRBV7-3; TCRdb names TRBD1, which stays unverified in the absence of DNA. The source of this sequence is a human donor in good health. Some clones in this sample may be carry-over from other donors' samples. CDR3 protein: CASSLNRGPGETQYF.